A single sample gave rise to the 17 T cell receptor beta chains below, sequenced in a study of blood T cell repertoires in COVID-19. Method: immunoSEQ multiplex PCR; TCRdb's copy keeps in-frame clones and lacks some. Of hundreds of thousands of clones listed, approximately 88% were seen once; the top ten hold roughly 5.2%. Sequenced material: PBMCs or T cells enriched from blood (not recorded which). These receptors all come from a man aged 55-75 years who had recovered from COVID-19.

V gene TRBV6-5 combines with J gene TRBJ2-3; perhaps TRBD2 as D (5 bases). The CDR3 is 13 amino acids. CDR1 MNHEY and CDR2 SVGAGI come from the germline V gene. Trimming cost V 2 bases and J 7 bases, with 10 bases left between them. Here the CDR3 reads CASSYLGEHTQYF. CDR3 DNA sequence: TGTGCCAGCAGTTACCTGGGAGAACATACGCAGTATTTT.

The J gene is TRBJ2-7, the V gene TRBV5-8; tentatively, D is TRBD1 (5 bases). This CDR3 comprises 14 residues. Germline V gene data show CDR1 as SGHTS and CDR2 as YDEGEE. Between the trimmed V and J ends, which lost 4 bases and 1 base, there was a span of 12 bases. The chain's CDR3 is CASSRSRQSYEQYF. Here the CDR3 DNA reads TGTGCCAGCAGCCGATCCCGACAGTCCTACGAGCAGTACTTC. The full variable domain, rest sourced from reference TRBV5-8 and TRBJ2-7, is EAGVTQSPTHLIKTRGQQATLRCSPISGHTSVYWYQQALGLGLQFLLWYDEGEERNRGNFPPRFSGRQFPNYSSELNVNALELEDSALYLCASSRSRQSYEQYFGPGTRLTVT.

The chain employs TRBV28 and TRBJ1-5; 8 bases match TRBD1. This CDR3 has 19 residues. V was pared by 6 bases and J by 6 bases, with 22 bases of the junction left unmatched. Germline loops: CDR1 MDHEN, CDR2 SYDVKM. The CDR3 DNA reads TGTGCCAGCAGCGAAATAGTCCAGGGGGCGGAATTGGGAGGTCAGCCCCAGCATTTT. This sequence encodes CASSEIVQGAELGGQPQHF.

The chain joins TRBV3-1 (or the pseudogene TRBV3-2) to TRBJ2-1; 12 nucleotides match TRBD2. V was pared by 3 bases and J by 3 bases, with 3 bases of the junction left unmatched. Germline CDR1 reads LGHDT; CDR2 reads YNNKEL (reference sequence). The CDR3 length is 16 residues. CDR3 bases: TGTGCCAGCAGCCACCTAGCGGGAGGGCTCTACAATGAGCAGTTCTTC. Translated, it gives CASSHLAGGLYNEQFF.

This clone was counted a few times. The CDR3 here is CASSPDRGWNTGELFF. The CDR3 region has the DNA TGCGCCAGCAGCCCGGACAGGGGGTGGAACACCGGGGAGCTGTTTTTT. The rearrangement links TRBV5-1 to TRBJ2-2; 10 bases match TRBD1. Germline CDR1 SGHRS, CDR2 YFSETQ. The CDR3 sequence is 16 residues long. The V segment lost 4 bases and the J segment 1 base; nucleotides outside the gene matches: 4.

This chain joins TRBV19 and TRBJ1-3, with TRBD1 identical over 8 bases. Trimming cost V 7 bases and J 4 bases; bases outside gene matches: 12. The CDR3 sequence is 16 residues long. From germline, CDR1 is LNHDA and CDR2 SQIVND (reference sequence). CDR3 sequence (DNA): TGTGCCAGTACCAAGTTTCAGGGGGCGTACGGAAACACCATATATTTT. Translated, it gives CASTKFQGAYGNTIYF.

The chain employs TRBV28 and TRBJ1-5; D possibly corresponds to TRBD1 (5 bases). The CDR3 covers 14 residues. Trimming took off 6 bases at V and 6 bases at J, with 15 bases between the two ends. From germline, CDR1 is MDHEN and CDR2 SYDVKM. CDR3 sequence: CASSRQGRVQPQHF. The CDR3 coding sequence is TGTGCCAGCAGCCGGCAGGGTCGTGTTCAGCCCCAGCATTTT.

This clone was counted only a few times. The J gene is TRBJ2-3, the V gene TRBV6-2 or TRBV6-3, with 9 bases matching TRBD2. The V and J ends lost 0 bases and 3 bases, in that order; junction bases with no gene match: 7. The CDR3 is 17 amino acids. The germline CDR1 and CDR2 sequences are MNHEY and SVGEGT. Here the CDR3 reads CASSYSALAGRTDTQYF. The CDR3 DNA reads TGTGCCAGCAGTTACTCGGCGCTAGCGGGGAGGACAGATACGCAGTATTTT.

A few counts support this clone. The CDR3 DNA follows: TGTGCCAGTAGTGTCCTAAAGTCCTCATCCACAGATACGCAGTATTTT. Its protein product is CASSVLKSSSTDTQYF. This chain connects TRBV19 to TRBJ2-3; no clear D gene. The CDR3 totals 16 residues. CDR1 LNHDA and CDR2 SQIVND come from the germline V gene (reference sequence). The V end was cut by 5 bases, the J end by 2 bases, with 17 bases between.

V gene TRBV2 combines with J gene TRBJ2-1; 7 positions agree with TRBD2. The germline V gene has CDR1 SNHLY and CDR2 FYNNEI. This CDR3 has 15 amino acids. The V gene end was trimmed by 10 bases and the J gene end by 4 bases; junction bases not matched to a gene: 13. CDR3 sequence reads: CATSGPGLQYNEQFF. The CDR3, as DNA: TGTGCCACCTCAGGACCGGGACTACAGTACAATGAGCAGTTCTTC.

This clone was counted a single time. This chain joins TRBV7-2 and TRBJ1-2, with D hard to call. V lost 4 bases to trimming and J lost 3 bases, with 15 bases between them. The V gene's germline CDR1 is SGHTA and CDR2 FQGNSA. CDR3 length: 15 amino acids. The CDR3 region is CASSSLDMPYYGYTF. CDR3 bases: TGTGCCAGCAGCTCACTAGACATGCCCTACTATGGCTACACCTTC.

CDR3 in DNA: TGTGCCAGCAGTCCACCTCCAGGGGCTAATGAAAAACTGTTTTTT. It is translated as CASSPPPGANEKLFF. The chain couples TRBV28 to TRBJ1-4; possibly TRBD1 for D (6 bases). Trimming cost V 5 bases and J 3 bases, with 13 bases left between them. The CDR3 runs 15 residues. CDR1 and CDR2 from the germline V gene are MDHEN and SYDVKM.

The chain is built from TRBV18 and TRBJ2-7; 8 positions agree with TRBD1. The CDR3 consists of 13 residues. CDR1 is KGHSH and CDR2 is LQKENI in the germline V gene. The ends lost 6 bases at V and 6 bases at J; junction bases unmatched: 7. The CDR3 here is CASSGQEISEQYF. The DNA for the CDR3 is TGTGCCAGCTCGGGACAGGAAATTTCCGAGCAGTACTTC.

This clone was observed a single time. The J gene is TRBJ2-7, the V gene TRBV5-5, with a weak D call TRBD1 (5 bases). The CDR3 spans 15 residues. Germline CDR1 reads SGHKS; CDR2 reads YYEKEE (reference sequence). V was trimmed by 0 bases and J by 2 bases, leaving 12 bases between them. CDR3 in amino acids: CASSLEARATYEQYF. The CDR3 DNA is TGTGCCAGCAGCTTGGAAGCCAGGGCGACCTACGAGCAGTACTTC.

The chain employs TRBV9 and TRBJ2-2; D not resolved. Germline lookup yields CDR1 SGDLS and CDR2 YYNGEE. Trimming took off 0 bases at V and 0 bases at J, with 6 bases between the two ends. The CDR3 is made up of 15 amino acids. The CDR3 protein is CASSVEHPNTGELFF. In nucleotides, the CDR3 is TGTGCCAGCAGCGTAGAACATCCGAACACCGGGGAGCTGTTTTTT.

The rearrangement links TRBV6-5 to TRBJ2-1; D is uncertain. The CDR3 contains 15 residues. Trimming pared 5 bases from V and 0 bases from J, leaving 11 bases between. Germline lookup yields CDR1 MNHEY and CDR2 SVGAGI. The CDR3 DNA reads as TGTGCCAGCAGTATCGGGTTTAGCTCCTACAATGAGCAGTTCTTC. This gives the protein CASSIGFSSYNEQFF.

The chain couples TRBV6-5 to TRBJ1-5, with 8 bases that match TRBD1. Looked up from germline, CDR1 is MNHEY and CDR2 is SVGAGI. The junction had 6 bases not matched to a gene; V was cut back by 2 bases and J by 9 bases. This CDR3 contains 14 residues. CDR3 DNA: TGTGCCAGCAGTTACCGACAGGGGTTGTGGCCCCAGCATTTT. It is translated as CASSYRQGLWPQHF.